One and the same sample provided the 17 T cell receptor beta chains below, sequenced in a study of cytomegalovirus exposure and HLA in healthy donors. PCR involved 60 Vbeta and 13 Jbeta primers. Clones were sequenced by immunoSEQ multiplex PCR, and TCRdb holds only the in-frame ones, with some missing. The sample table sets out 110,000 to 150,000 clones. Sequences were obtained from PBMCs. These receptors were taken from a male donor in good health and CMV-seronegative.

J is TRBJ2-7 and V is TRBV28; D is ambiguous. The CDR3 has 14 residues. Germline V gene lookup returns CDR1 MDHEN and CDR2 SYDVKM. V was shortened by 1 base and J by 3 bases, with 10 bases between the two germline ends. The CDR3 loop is CASSLSIAYYEQYF. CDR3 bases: TGTGCCAGCAGTTTATCCATAGCTTACTACGAGCAGTACTTC.

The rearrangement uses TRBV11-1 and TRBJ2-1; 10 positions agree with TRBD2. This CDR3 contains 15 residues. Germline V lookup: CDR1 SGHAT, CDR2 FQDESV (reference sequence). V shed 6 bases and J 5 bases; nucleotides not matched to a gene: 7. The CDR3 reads CASSSSGGHHNEQFF. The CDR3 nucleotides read TGTGCCAGCAGTTCTAGCGGGGGCCACCACAATGAGCAGTTCTTC.

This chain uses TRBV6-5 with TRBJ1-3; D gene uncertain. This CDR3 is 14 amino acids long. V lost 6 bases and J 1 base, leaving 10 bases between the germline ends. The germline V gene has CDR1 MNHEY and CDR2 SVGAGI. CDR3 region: CASSHRSSGNTIYF. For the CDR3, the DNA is TGTGCCAGCAGCCACCGGTCATCTGGAAACACCATATATTTT.

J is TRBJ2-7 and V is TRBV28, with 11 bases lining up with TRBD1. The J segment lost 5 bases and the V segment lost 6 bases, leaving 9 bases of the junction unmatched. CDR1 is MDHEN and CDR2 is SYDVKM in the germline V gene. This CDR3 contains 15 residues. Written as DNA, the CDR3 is TGTGCCAGCAGCCCGAACTGGACAGGGGGCAACGAGCAGTACTTC. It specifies CASSPNWTGGNEQYF.

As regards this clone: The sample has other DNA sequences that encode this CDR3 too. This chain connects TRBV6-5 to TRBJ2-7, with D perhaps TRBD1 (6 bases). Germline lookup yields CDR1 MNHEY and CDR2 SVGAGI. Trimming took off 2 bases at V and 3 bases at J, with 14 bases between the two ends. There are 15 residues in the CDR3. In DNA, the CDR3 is TGTGCCAGCAGTTACCTACAGGGCCCGGGCTACGAGCAGTACTTC. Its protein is CASSYLQGPGYEQYF.

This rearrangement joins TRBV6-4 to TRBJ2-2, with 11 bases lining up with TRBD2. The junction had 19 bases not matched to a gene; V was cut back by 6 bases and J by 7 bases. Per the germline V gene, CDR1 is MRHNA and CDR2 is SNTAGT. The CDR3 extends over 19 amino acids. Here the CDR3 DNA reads TGTGCCAGCAGCTCGAAACCCTCCCCACTAGCGGGAGTGGGCGGGGAGCTGTTTTTT. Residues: CASSSKPSPLAGVGGELFF.

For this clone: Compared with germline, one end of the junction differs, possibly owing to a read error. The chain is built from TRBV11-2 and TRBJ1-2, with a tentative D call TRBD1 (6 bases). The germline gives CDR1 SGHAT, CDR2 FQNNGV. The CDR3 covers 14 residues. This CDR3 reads CASSLGGSGTTNTF. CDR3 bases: TGTGCCAGCAGTTTAGGGGGATCGGGGACAACGAACACCTTC.

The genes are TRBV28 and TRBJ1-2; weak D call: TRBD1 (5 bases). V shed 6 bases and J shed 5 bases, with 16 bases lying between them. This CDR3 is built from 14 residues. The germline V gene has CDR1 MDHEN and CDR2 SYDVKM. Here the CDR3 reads CASRPYGTRYGYTF. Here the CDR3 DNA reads TGTGCCAGCAGGCCTTACGGGACTCGATATGGCTACACCTTC.

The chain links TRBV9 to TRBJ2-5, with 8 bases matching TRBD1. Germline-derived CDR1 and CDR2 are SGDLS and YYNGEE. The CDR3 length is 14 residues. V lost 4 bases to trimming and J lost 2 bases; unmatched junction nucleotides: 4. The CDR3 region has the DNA TGTGCCAGCAGCATTGGACAGGGACAAGAGACCCAGTACTTC. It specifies CASSIGQGQETQYF.

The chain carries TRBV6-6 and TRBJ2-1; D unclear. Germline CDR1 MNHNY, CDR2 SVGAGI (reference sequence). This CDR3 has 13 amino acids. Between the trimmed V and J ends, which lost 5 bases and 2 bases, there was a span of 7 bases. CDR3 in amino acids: CASSPRAYNEQFF. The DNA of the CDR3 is TGTGCCAGCAGTCCCCGCGCCTACAATGAGCAGTTCTTC.

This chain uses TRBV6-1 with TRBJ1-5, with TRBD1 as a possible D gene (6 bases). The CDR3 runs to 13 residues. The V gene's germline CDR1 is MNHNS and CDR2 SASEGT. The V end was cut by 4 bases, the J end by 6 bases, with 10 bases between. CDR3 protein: CASSGQGLQPQHF. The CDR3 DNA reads TGTGCCAGCAGTGGCCAGGGGCTTCAGCCCCAGCATTTT.

The CDR3 region is CAIMVAGNEQYF. The CDR3 nucleotides are TGTGCCATCATGGTGGCAGGGAACGAGCAGTACTTC. V and J are TRBV10-3 and TRBJ2-7, with D possibly TRBD1 on 5 matching bases. CDR1 is ENHRY and CDR2 is SYGVKD in the germline V gene. Trimming removed 7 bases from V and 5 bases from J, with 12 bases in between. The CDR3 runs to 12 residues.

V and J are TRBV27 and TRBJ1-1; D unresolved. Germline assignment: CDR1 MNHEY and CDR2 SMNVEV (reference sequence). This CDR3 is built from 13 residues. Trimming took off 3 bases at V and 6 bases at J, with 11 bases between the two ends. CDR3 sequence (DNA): TGTGCCAGCAGTTTGTACGTGGGCGCTGAAGCTTTCTTT. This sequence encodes CASSLYVGAEAFF.

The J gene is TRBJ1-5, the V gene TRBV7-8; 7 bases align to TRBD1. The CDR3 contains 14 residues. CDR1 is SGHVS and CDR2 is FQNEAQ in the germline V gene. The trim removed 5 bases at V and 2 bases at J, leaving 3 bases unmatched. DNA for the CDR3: TGTGCCAGCAGCAATACAGGGGGCAATCAGCCCCAGCATTTT. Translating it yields CASSNTGGNQPQHF.

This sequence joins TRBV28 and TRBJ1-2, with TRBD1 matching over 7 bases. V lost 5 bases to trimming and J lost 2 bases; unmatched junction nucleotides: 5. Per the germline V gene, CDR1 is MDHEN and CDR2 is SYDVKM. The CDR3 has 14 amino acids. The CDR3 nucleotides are TGTGCCAGCAGTCCAGGGGGTTGGAACTATGGCTACACCTTC. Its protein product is CASSPGGWNYGYTF.

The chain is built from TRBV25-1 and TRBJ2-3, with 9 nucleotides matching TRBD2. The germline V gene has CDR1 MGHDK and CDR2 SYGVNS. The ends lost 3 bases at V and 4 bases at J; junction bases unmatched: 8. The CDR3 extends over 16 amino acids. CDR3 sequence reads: CASSERGGWGADTQYF. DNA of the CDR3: TGTGCCAGCAGTGAGCGGGGGGGTTGGGGCGCAGATACGCAGTATTTT.

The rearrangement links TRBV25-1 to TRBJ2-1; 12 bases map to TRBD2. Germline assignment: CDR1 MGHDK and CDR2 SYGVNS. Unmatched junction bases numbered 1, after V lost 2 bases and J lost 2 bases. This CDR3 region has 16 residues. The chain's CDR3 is CASSELAGGPYNEQFF. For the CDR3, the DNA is TGTGCCAGCAGTGAACTAGCGGGGGGGCCCTACAATGAGCAGTTCTTC.